This T cell receptor beta chain comes out of a study of blood T cell repertoires in COVID-19 (TCRdb year 2020). In the study overall: Collaborator samples came from the United States, Italy and Spain and covered acute and convalescent phases of COVID-19. The material from the prospective study consisted of cDNA or gDNA derived from T cells, B-cell-depleted T cells, or PBMCs. Deeply sampled blood TCRbeta repertoires from subjects exposed to, actively infected with, or recovered from COVID-19 were included in the dataset. The repertoires were made available in a free public database intended to serve as a resource for research on the immune response to SARS-CoV-2. The samples were drawn from two sources: the first 160 participants of the ongoing ImmuneRACE study, and 950 to 1,500 subjects contributed by 6 global collaborators. The sample metadata nearly always contained a de-identified subject ID, COVID-19 status, age in years and sex. Where available, HLA class I and class II types were taken from metadata supplied by the sample provider and were not determined by assay-based typing. Study-wide conclusions, independent of this receptor: The quantity of clinical and demographic metadata differed by source and by participant and was supplied without curation.

Compared with germline, V lacks 0 bases and J lacks 12 bases; bases without a gene match: 7. The germline V gene (reference sequence) yields LNHNV for CDR1 and YYDKDF for CDR2. The CDR3 contains 14 residues, cysteine and phenylalanine counted. Just the 42-base CDR3 DNA is kept, in frame starting at base 1. Note on this clone: The clone's antigen remains unknown. One base away there is no much larger clone; base qualities are not given.

Whole blood was collected in K2EDTA tubes by collaborating institutions according to the institutions' own protocols. For TCRbeta analysis, collaborators shipped samples in one of three forms: frozen whole blood, isolated PBMCs, or DNA extracted from either of those sample types. TCRbeta CDR3 regions were amplified from genomic DNA using the immunoSEQ Assay, a bias-controlled multiplex PCR. From the authors' description of their analysis: The number of nucleated cells in each sample was estimated by amplification of reference gene primers within the assay. To quantify the absolute abundance of each unique TCRbeta CDR3 rearrangement, sequence reads were collapsed and filtered. For each sample, productive Simpson clonality was calculated as the square root of Simpson's diversity index across productive rearrangements. Held by TCRdb, this immuneACCESS table contains in-frame sequences only and omits some clones. Under half of the omission traces to an unresolved V gene where checked; the cause of the rest is unknown. D and trimming come from the DNA, and the V and J calls and clone size come from that table. Present in this sample are 200,000 to 300,000 clones, more than 80% of which were seen just once. The ten largest make up around 3.5% of the sample.

The receptor chain draws on TRBV15 and TRBJ1-5; the junction holds 8 bases that match TRBD1. Sequencing was carried out using peripheral blood. This sequence was found in a woman between 35 and 50 years old with acute or convalescent COVID-19. The nucleotide sequence is given as TGTGCCACCAGCAGAGATCAGGGGGCTGGCGACCAGCATTTT. The encoded protein is CATSRDQGAGDQHF.